Below, 15 T cell receptor beta chains from the same sample are listed, as sequenced in a study of CD8 T cells in ankylosing spondylitis. TCRdb ran MiXCR on the 5' RACE reads and lists one entry per CDR3 protein. The sample has around 210,000 distinct CDR3 sequences, roughly 8.2% seen once; the top ten hold approximately 5%. The specimen sequenced was blood, either unsorted or a sorted T cell fraction (not recorded which). These receptors originate from a female donor with ankylosing spondylitis or in good health (not recorded which).

This clonotype has a handful of counts. The chain employs TRBV29-1 and TRBJ2-5; 7 bases match TRBD2. Germline loops: CDR1 SQVTM, CDR2 ANQGSEA. This CDR3 spans 14 amino acids. V gave up 3 bases and J gave up 4 bases; unmatched junction bases: 8. The CDR3 nucleotides read TGCAGCGTTGACCCCGGGAGGACCGGAGAGACCCAGTACTTC. It yields the protein CSVDPGRTGETQYF.

This clonotype has ten or more counts. The chain is built from TRBV10-3 and TRBJ2-1; 9 bases map to TRBD1. CDR1 is ENHRY, CDR2 SYGVKD, per germline. V lost 7 bases and J lost 5; bases outside the gene matches: 9. CDR3 length: 15 amino acids. The CDR3 sequence is CAITPSGTGNNEQFF. CDR3 sequence (DNA): TGTGCCATCACCCCATCCGGGACAGGGAACAATGAGCAGTTCTTC.

This clonotype was detected many times. The chain carries TRBV29-1 and TRBJ2-1; D is possibly TRBD1 or TRBD2 (5 bases each). V was shortened by 4 bases and J by 5 bases, with 12 bases between the two germline ends. Germline V gives CDR1 SQVTM, CDR2 ANQGSEA. There are 13 residues in the CDR3. CDR3 sequence (DNA): TGCAGCGTTGGGGGGTGGGGGAACAATGAGCAGTTCTTC. This encodes CSVGGWGNNEQFF.

This clonotype has a count of ten or more. The chain joins TRBV6-4 to TRBJ2-1; D uncertain. Germline CDR1 MRHNA, CDR2 SNTAGT. The CDR3 length is 13 residues. Trimming left V 0 bases short and J 10 bases short, with 10 bases between. The CDR3 DNA follows: TGTGCCAGCAGTGACTCTGTGGAGTCCGAGCAGTTCTTC. Its protein product is CASSDSVESEQFF.

There are many counts of this clonotype. The chain recombines TRBV20-1 with TRBJ1-1; 7 bases are a match to TRBD1. Germline-derived CDR1 and CDR2 are DFQATT and SNEGSKA (reference sequence). This CDR3 is 13 amino acids long. The junction had 5 bases not matched to a gene; V was cut back by 6 bases and J by 1 base. The CDR3 coding sequence is TGCAGTGCCTGGACAGGTAGGAACACTGAAGCTTTCTTT. This sequence encodes CSAWTGRNTEAFF.

This clonotype was counted ten times or more. The chain joins TRBV10-3 to TRBJ2-2; 7 nucleotides align to TRBD1. Trimming removed 11 bases from V and 6 bases from J; junction bases left unmatched: 18. This CDR3 has 16 amino acids. Germline lookup yields CDR1 ENHRY and CDR2 SYGVKD. The CDR3 DNA reads as TGTGCCTCTTCCCCGACAGGGCCCCGTGAGGCCGGGGAGCTGTTTTTT. Translated, it gives CASSPTGPREAGELFF.

The chain combines TRBV10-2 with TRBJ2-2; TRBD2 aligns across 11 bases. CDR1 is WSHSY, CDR2 SAAADI, per germline. This CDR3 has 15 residues. J lost 5 bases, V lost 4 bases, and 3 bases had no gene match. The CDR3 DNA reads TGCGCCAGCAGTGGGGCTAGCGGGAGGACCGGGGAGCTGTTTTTT. This translates into CASSGASGRTGELFF.

Many counts were recorded for this clonotype. The chain recombines TRBV7-2 with TRBJ2-7; D is possibly TRBD1 or TRBD2 (5 bases each). The CDR3 runs to 14 residues. Germline lookup yields CDR1 SGHTA and CDR2 FQGNSA. Trimming pared 3 bases from V and 2 bases from J, leaving 11 bases between. The CDR3 coding sequence is TGTGCCAGCAGCTTTGGGGCGGGCACCTACGAGCAGTACTTC. This codes for CASSFGAGTYEQYF. Full variable domain (remainder filled in from reference TRBV7-2 and TRBJ2-7): GAGVSQSPSNKVTEKGKDVELRCDPISGHTALYWYRQSLGQGLEFLIYFQGNSAPDKSGLPSDRFSAERTGGSVSTLTIQRTQQEDSAVYLCASSFGAGTYEQYFGPGTRLTVT.

Ten or more counts support this clonotype. This chain uses TRBV25-1 with TRBJ2-3; unclear D gene. Trimming stripped 7 bases from V and 6 bases from J, with 11 bases between. Germline V gives CDR1 MGHDK, CDR2 SYGVNS. The CDR3 sequence is 12 residues long. Here the CDR3 reads CASTPGRDTQYF. The CDR3 DNA sequence: TGTGCCAGCACGCCCGGAAGGGATACGCAGTATTTT.

The sample holds many counts of this clonotype. This rearrangement joins TRBV9 to TRBJ2-1, with a possible D match to TRBD2 (5 bases). The CDR3 totals 13 residues. Per the germline V gene, CDR1 is SGDLS and CDR2 is YYNGEE. V was cut by 5 bases and J by 8 bases, with 14 bases left in between. The DNA of the CDR3 is TGTGCCAGCAGAGCCAATCCCGGGGATGAGCAGTTCTTC. Its translation is CASRANPGDEQFF. Variable domain in full (rest from reference TRBV9 and TRBJ2-1): DSGVTQTPKHLITATGQRVTLRCSPRSGDLSVYWYQQSLDQGLQFLIQYYNGEERAKGNILERFSAQQFPDLHSELNLSSLELGDSALYFCASRANPGDEQFFGPGTRLTVL.

This clonotype has just a few counts. The chain uses TRBV5-1 and TRBJ1-2, with D possibly matching TRBD1 (5 bases). This CDR3 has 13 residues. The V gene's germline CDR1 is SGHRS and CDR2 YFSETQ. Trimming took off 1 base at V and 7 bases at J, with 11 bases between the two ends. CDR3 coding DNA: TGCGCCAGCAGCTTGCGGGACCCGGGTGGCTACACCTTC. Translating it yields CASSLRDPGGYTF.

This clonotype was recorded many times. The chain employs TRBV7-8 and TRBJ2-1, with D perhaps TRBD2 (6 bases). Trimming removed 7 bases from V and 5 bases from J, with 12 bases in between. CDR3 length: 13 amino acids. Germline-derived CDR1 and CDR2 are SGHVS and FQNEAQ. CDR3 residues: CASTDAGHNEQFF. DNA for the CDR3: TGTGCCAGCACCGATGCGGGGCACAATGAGCAGTTCTTC.

This clonotype was seen at least ten times. The chain uses TRBV7-7 and TRBJ2-1; the D is unclear. Germline V lookup: CDR1 SSHAT, CDR2 FNYEAQ (reference sequence). CDR3 length: 15 residues. Trimming shortened V by 0 bases and J by 0 bases, and 6 bases separated the two germline ends. The CDR3 nucleotides read TGTGCCAGCAGCTTAGCGGATAGCTCCTACAATGAGCAGTTCTTC. It is translated as CASSLADSSYNEQFF.

This clonotype showed up many times. This sequence joins TRBV28 and TRBJ1-5, with D hard to call. This CDR3 is built from 14 residues. Between the trimmed V and J ends, which lost 7 bases and 1 base, there was a span of 11 bases. The germline V gene encodes CDR1 MDHEN and CDR2 SYDVKM. CDR3 DNA sequence: TGTGCCAGCACCCCGGGCGGGAGCAATCAGCCCCAGCATTTT. Residues: CASTPGGSNQPQHF.

This clonotype was seen at least ten times. The chain is built from TRBV15 and TRBJ1-1; D may be TRBD1 (5 bases). V lost 4 bases and J lost 6, with 21 bases in between. Germline loops: CDR1 LNHNV, CDR2 YYDKDF (reference sequence). This CDR3 has 16 amino acids. CDR3 region: CATSIVSTQVYSEAFF. In nucleotides, the CDR3 is TGTGCCACCAGCATAGTATCGACACAGGTTTATTCTGAAGCTTTCTTT.